The 2 T cell receptor beta chains listed next were all sequenced from one sample in a study of blood T cell repertoires in COVID-19. Data came from immunoSEQ multiplex PCR; TCRdb stores just in-frame clones and leaves some out. The sample yields fewer than 200,000 clones, approximately 90% seen once. The sequenced material came from peripheral blood. The receptors were gathered from a man between 18 and 35 years old with COVID-19, enrolled during active disease.

V is TRBV10-3 and J is TRBJ1-2; D may be TRBD1 (5 bases). The CDR3 runs to 13 residues. V shed 2 bases and J shed 2 bases, with 6 bases lying between them. Germline lookup yields CDR1 ENHRY and CDR2 SYGVKD. CDR3 amino acids: CAISEAGNYGYTF. CDR3 DNA sequence: TGTGCCATCAGTGAGGCAGGGAACTATGGCTACACCTTC.

CDR3 in amino acids: CASSPTSTNTGELFF. DNA of the CDR3: TGTGCCAGCAGCCCTACTAGCACGAACACCGGGGAGCTGTTTTTT. The rearrangement uses TRBV3-1 (or the pseudogene TRBV3-2) and TRBJ2-2; maybe TRBD2 (6 bases). Germline V gives CDR1 LGHDT, CDR2 YNNKEL (reference sequence). The CDR3 consists of 15 residues. V shed 4 bases and J shed 0 bases, with 9 bases lying between them.